The next 18 T cell receptor beta chains were all read from a single sample in a study of OX40 agonist ivuxolimab in advanced cancers. Assay: immunoSEQ multiplex PCR; the TCRdb copy retains only in-frame clones and omits some. Counted here are fewer than 90,000 clones, approximately 92% occurring once; the ten biggest clones make up less than 0.2%. This material consisted of CD4+ or CD8+ T cells sorted from blood, taken in a trial of the OX40 agonist ivuxolimab. Receptors were obtained from an adult with an advanced solid tumor such as melanoma, head and neck, liver or kidney cancer.

This chain joins TRBV7-9 and TRBJ2-2; D ambiguous. Trimming removed 0 bases at V and 1 base at J, with 6 bases between. This CDR3 contains 15 residues. Germline V gives CDR1 SEHNR, CDR2 FQNEAQ (reference sequence). As DNA, the CDR3 is TGTGCCAGCAGCTTAGCACTGCAGAACACCGGGGAGCTGTTTTTT. Translating it yields CASSLALQNTGELFF.

DNA of the CDR3: TGTGCCAGCAGCCTACGTCAAGCGGGAGATGACTACAATGAGCAGTTCTTC. As protein: CASSLRQAGDDYNEQFF. This chain joins TRBV11-2 and TRBJ2-1; 8 bases are a match to TRBD2. There are 17 residues in the CDR3. CDR1 is SGHAT and CDR2 is FQNNGV in the germline V gene. J gave up 3 bases and V 5 bases, and 12 bases lay outside the gene matches.

The chain carries TRBV5-1 and TRBJ1-2; TRBD1 aligns across 7 bases. Germline V gene data show CDR1 as SGHRS and CDR2 as YFSETQ. The CDR3 is made up of 13 amino acids. Trimming cost V 0 bases and J 5 bases; bases outside gene matches: 1. The CDR3, as DNA: TGCGCCAGCAGCTTGGTCAGGGGGTATGGCTACACCTTC. Translating it yields CASSLVRGYGYTF.

A remark on this clone: This sample includes further DNA sequences coding for the same CDR3. The CDR3 loop is CASSRGDTQYF. In DNA form, the CDR3 reads TGTGCCAGCAGCAGGGGAGATACGCAGTATTTT. The gene calls are TRBV2 and TRBJ2-3; tentative D call: TRBD1 (6 bases). Germline V lookup: CDR1 SNHLY, CDR2 FYNNEI. The CDR3 contains 11 residues. V was clipped by 6 bases and J by 5 bases, with 6 bases between them.

The chain couples TRBV11-2 to TRBJ2-7; no clear D. V was clipped by 0 bases and J by 5 bases, with 11 bases between them. Germline CDR1 and CDR2: SGHAT and FQNNGV. The CDR3 runs 14 residues. This CDR3 is CASSLERGFDEQYF. The CDR3 DNA follows: TGTGCCAGCAGCTTAGAACGTGGGTTTGACGAGCAGTACTTC.

Here the CDR3 DNA reads TGTGCCAGCTCACGTCTAGCGGGAGGCCAATTACGAGAGACCCAGTACTTC. Encoded protein: CASSRLAGGQLRETQYF. V is TRBV18 and J is TRBJ2-5; TRBD2 matches at 11 bases. The CDR3 is 17 residues long. V dropped 4 bases and J dropped 4; count of bases not matched to a gene: 11. Germline assignment: CDR1 KGHSH and CDR2 LQKENI.

V gene TRBV6-6 combines with J gene TRBJ1-5, with D possibly TRBD1 on 5 matching bases. The V gene lost 5 bases and the J gene lost 4 bases, with 12 bases spanning the gap. The length of the CDR3 is 14 residues. From germline, CDR1 is MNHNY and CDR2 SVGAGI (reference sequence). The DNA for the CDR3 is TGTGCCAGCAGTCCCGCAGGGAGTAATCAGCCCCAGCATTTT. Translating it yields CASSPAGSNQPQHF.

The rearrangement links TRBV9 to TRBJ1-1; D call uncertain. The CDR3 sequence is 14 residues long. Germline CDR1 is SGDLS and CDR2 is YYNGEE. V lost 4 bases to trimming and J lost 1 base, with 11 bases between them. CDR3 amino acids: CASSPGIGNTEAFF. The CDR3 DNA is TGTGCCAGCAGCCCTGGCATAGGGAACACTGAAGCTTTCTTT.

The chain recombines TRBV19 with TRBJ2-3; 8 bases agree with TRBD2. Germline CDR1 and CDR2: LNHDA and SQIVND (reference sequence). This CDR3 spans 19 amino acids. The ends lost 6 bases at V and 0 bases at J; junction bases unmatched: 17. CDR3 DNA sequence: TGTGCCAGTAGCCTTTGGGGCATAGCGGGGACATTTAGCACAGATACGCAGTATTTT. This gives the protein CASSLWGIAGTFSTDTQYF.

The chain joins TRBV6-5 to TRBJ2-3; no firm D call. Germline V gene lookup returns CDR1 MNHEY and CDR2 SVGAGI. Trimming removed 6 bases at V and 2 bases at J, with 9 bases between. The CDR3 length is 13 residues. CDR3 in DNA: TGTGCCAGCAGATGGGATATCACAGATACGCAGTATTTT. Amino acids: CASRWDITDTQYF.

The chain links TRBV18 to TRBJ2-3; D gene unclear. The CDR3 has 12 residues. The germline V and J ends were trimmed by 5 bases and 0 bases, with 3 bases remaining between them. Germline V lookup: CDR1 KGHSH, CDR2 LQKENI. The CDR3 sequence is CASSTSTDTQYF. CDR3 DNA: TGTGCCAGCTCAACGAGCACAGATACGCAGTATTTT. The full variable domain, completed using reference TRBV18 and TRBJ2-3, is NAGVMQNPRHLVRRRGQEARLRCSPMKGHSHVYWYRQLPEEGLKFMVYLQKENIIDESGMPKERFSAEFPKEGPSILRIQQVVRGDSAAYFCASSTSTDTQYFGPGTRLTVL.

The DNA for the CDR3 is TGTGCCTGGAGTATTGGCCAGGCCCTCCAGCATTTT. The encoded protein is CAWSIGQALQHF. J is TRBJ1-5 and V is TRBV30, with D hard to call. Germline CDR1 and CDR2: GTSNPN and SVGIG (reference sequence). V was clipped by 2 bases and J by 12 bases, with 14 bases between them. CDR3 length: 12 amino acids.

As DNA, the CDR3 is TGTGCCAGCACTAGACAGATCGAGTATGGCTACACCTTC. Translating gives CASTRQIEYGYTF. The chain employs TRBV28 and TRBJ1-2, with D possibly being TRBD1 (5 bases). The CDR3 is 13 residues long. V lost 7 bases to trimming and J lost 5 bases, with 14 bases between them. Germline V lookup: CDR1 MDHEN, CDR2 SYDVKM.

The chain recombines TRBV5-8 with TRBJ1-2, with a weak D call TRBD1 (6 bases). V dropped 2 bases and J dropped 5 bases, with 10 bases sitting between them. The CDR3 contains 13 residues. Germline assignment: CDR1 SGHTS and CDR2 YDEGEE. CDR3 coding DNA: TGTGCCAGCAGCTTCGGGACAAGATATGGCTACACCTTC. Protein sequence: CASSFGTRYGYTF.

This clone was observed a single time. The chain combines TRBV19 with TRBJ2-5; the match to TRBD1 covers 8 bases. This CDR3 spans 13 amino acids. V shed 3 bases and J 4 bases; nucleotides not matched to a gene: 1. Germline V gene lookup returns CDR1 LNHDA and CDR2 SQIVND (reference sequence). CDR3 amino acids: CASSIGQGETQYF. In DNA form, the CDR3 reads TGTGCCAGTAGTATCGGACAGGGAGAGACCCAGTACTTC.

This chain links TRBV27 with TRBJ2-2; the match to TRBD2 covers 14 bases. V was clipped by 5 bases and J by 1 base; unmatched bases: 12. CDR3 length: 20 residues. Germline V gene lookup returns CDR1 MNHEY and CDR2 SMNVEV (reference sequence). As DNA, the CDR3 is TGTGCCAGCAGTCCAGGACTAGCGGGAGGTTCCTTGGGGAACACCGGGGAGCTGTTTTTT. Protein sequence: CASSPGLAGGSLGNTGELFF.

In this sample, this clone turned up a few times. The chain is built from TRBV18 and TRBJ2-7, with TRBD1 matching over 9 bases. Per germline, CDR1 KGHSH and CDR2 LQKENI. The CDR3 contains 13 residues. V lost 4 bases to trimming and J lost 6 bases; unmatched junction nucleotides: 4. CDR3 residues: CASSLLDRGEQYV. The CDR3 DNA is TGTGCCAGCTCACTTCTGGACAGGGGCGAGCAGTACGTC.

This clone occurred once. V is TRBV6-1 and J is TRBJ1-2; the match to TRBD1 covers 8 bases. The CDR3 is 14 amino acids. The trim removed 5 bases at V and 7 bases at J, leaving 9 bases unmatched. CDR1 and CDR2 from the germline V gene are MNHNS and SASEGT. CDR3 sequence: CASSQSTGVVGYTF. CDR3 nucleotides: TGTGCCAGCAGTCAATCGACAGGGGTTGTTGGCTACACCTTC.